There are a few counts of the clone carrying this T cell receptor (beta chain). These data come from a study of blood T cell repertoires in COVID-19. Assay used: immunoSEQ multiplex PCR; TCRdb lists only in-frame clones, some missing. The sample carries around 480,000 clones, about nine tenths recorded once. Sequenced input: PBMCs or T cells enriched from blood (not recorded which). This receptor was identified in a woman in her late teens or twenties who had recovered from COVID-19.

CDR3 DNA: TGCGCCAGCAGCCCCGGACAGGGCGACGCAACTAATGAAAAACTGTTTTTT. Translated: CASSPGQGDATNEKLFF. V gene TRBV5-1 combines with J gene TRBJ1-4; 8 bases are a match to TRBD1. The CDR3 sequence is 17 residues long. Germline-derived CDR1 and CDR2 are SGHRS and YFSETQ. The V gene end was trimmed by 4 bases and the J gene end by 0 bases; junction bases not matched to a gene: 8.